The rows below give T cell receptor beta chains drawn from one sample of a study of T cell repertoires in cytomegalovirus infection. TCRdb recomputed calls from the reads with MiXCR, one row per CDR3 protein. The sample lists 85,000 to 130,000 distinct CDR3 sequences; around a quarter were seen once. Sequencing was carried out using CD8+ T cells from PBMCs. These receptors were collected from a human donor in good health (CMV status not recorded). Some clones in this sample may be carry-over from other donors' samples. Both conserved end residues are part of each CDR3. D genes are given only for firm matches. Not all rows give a size; the values are once, few, many and, for expanded clones, a class.

CDR3 DNA	CDR3 protein	J gene	clone size	V gene	D gene
TGTGCCAGCAGCTCCGTGACTAGCGGGAGCCCCAATGAGCAGTTCTTC	CASSSVTSGSPNEQFF	TRBJ2-1	few	TRBV5-4	TRBD2
TGTGCCAGCAGCTTAGGGACAGGGGGGAATCAGCCCCAGCATTTT	CASSLGTGGNQPQHF	TRBJ1-5	many	TRBV28	TRBD1
TGTGCCAGCAGCCAAGTTGCCGGGGCGAGTAACACCGGGGAGCTGTTTTTT	CASSQVAGASNTGELFF	TRBJ2-2	many	TRBV7-8	NA
TGTGCCAGCAGCGCTGTGACGGATAACTATGGCTACACCTTC	CASSAVTDNYGYTF	TRBJ1-2	many	TRBV14	NA
TGTGCCAGCAGCCAAGAGATACTAGCGGGGGCCTACGAGCAGTACTTC	CASSQEILAGAYEQYF	TRBJ2-7	many	TRBV4-2	TRBD2
TGCGCCAGCAGCCAAGATCAACTAGCGGGGTACAATGAGCAGTTCTTC	CASSQDQLAGYNEQFF	TRBJ2-1	many	TRBV4-3	TRBD2
TGTGCCACCAGTGATGGATACGCCTACAATGAGCAGTTCTTC	CATSDGYAYNEQFF	TRBJ2-1	once	TRBV24-1	NA
TGTGCCAGCCTCCAGTACAATGAGCAGTTCTTC	CASLQYNEQFF	TRBJ2-1	many	TRBV7-8	NA
TGTGCCAGCAGCCACGGCTCAGGAGCCAAAAACATTCAGTACTTC	CASSHGSGAKNIQYF	TRBJ2-4	few	TRBV3-1	NA
TGTGCCAGCAGCTTAGACCTTAGCAAGTACAATGAGCAGTTCTTC	CASSLDLSKYNEQFF	TRBJ2-1	many	TRBV7-2	NA
TGCGCCAGCAGCCAAGTTGGGGACTCCTACGAGCAGTACTTC	CASSQVGDSYEQYF	TRBJ2-7	NA	TRBV4-1	NA
TGTGCCAGCAGTTACCTGGGACAGGGGTCTGAAGCTTTCTTT	CASSYLGQGSEAFF	TRBJ1-1	many	TRBV6-2/TRBV6-3	TRBD1
TGCAGTGCTAGAGATTTTCAAGCTTCTGGGACTAGCGATTACGAGCAGTACTTC	CSARDFQASGTSDYEQYF	TRBJ2-7	few	TRBV20-1	TRBD2
TGCGCCAGCAGCCAAGATATCAACAATGAGCAGTTCTTC	CASSQDINNEQFF	TRBJ2-1	once	TRBV4-3	NA
TGTGCCAGCAGCCCGGGAACCTGGCGGAATGAGCAGTTCTTC	CASSPGTWRNEQFF	TRBJ2-1	large	TRBV7-8	NA
TGTGCCAGCAGCCCAAACCCCAGTGTAGCGGGAGATCACGAGCAGTACTTC	CASSPNPSVAGDHEQYF	TRBJ2-7	once	TRBV9	TRBD2
TGTGCCAGCAGTGTTACAGGGAACACTGAAGCTTTCTTT	CASSVTGNTEAFF	TRBJ1-1	NA	TRBV6-2/TRBV6-3	NA
TGTGCCAGCAGTTACGGGGAGACCCAGTACTTC	CASSYGETQYF	TRBJ2-5	many	TRBV6-2/TRBV6-3	NA
TGTGCCAGCAGCTTAGGGGGGGACAGGGGCGAGCAGTACTTC	CASSLGGDRGEQYF	TRBJ2-7	NA	TRBV11-2	TRBD1
TGTGCCAGCAGTGACGGCCTATCTTTCGAGCAGTACTTC	CASSDGLSFEQYF	TRBJ2-7	NA	TRBV12-3/TRBV12-4	NA
TGCAGTGCTGAAGCAGGGGTCTCTGGAGACACCATATATTTT	CSAEAGVSGDTIYF	TRBJ1-3	NA	TRBV20-1	NA
TGTGCCAGCAGTGCGCAGGGCGTCGGGGAGCAGTACTTC	CASSAQGVGEQYF	TRBJ2-7	few	TRBV25-1	NA
TGTGCCAGCATGTTCGGGACAGGGCCCGAGCAGTACTTC	CASMFGTGPEQYF	TRBJ2-7	once	TRBV2	TRBD1
TGTGCCACCAGCCCTGCCCAGGGTGGCTCCTACAATGAGCAGTTCTTC	CATSPAQGGSYNEQFF	TRBJ2-1	NA	TRBV24-1	NA
TGTGCCAGCACCTCGGCATCACAGGGTGAAGCTTTCTTT	CASTSASQGEAFF	TRBJ1-1	many	TRBV7-8	NA
TGTGCCAGCAGCTTAGGCGAATGGCAGCCCCAGCATTTT	CASSLGEWQPQHF	TRBJ1-5	NA	TRBV13	NA
TGTGCCAGCAGGCCCCATACAGGGTCAGGCTACACCTTC	CASRPHTGSGYTF	TRBJ1-2	many	TRBV28	NA
TGCGCCAGCAGCCAAGGCCGGACTAGCTCGTACGAGCAGTACTTC	CASSQGRTSSYEQYF	TRBJ2-7	once	TRBV4-1	TRBD2
TGCGCCAGCAGCTTGGCAGCCAGCTCCTACGAGCAGTACTTC	CASSLAASSYEQYF	TRBJ2-7	NA	TRBV5-1	NA
TGTGCCAGCAGCTCGGGACACCTCTCCTACAATGAGCAGTTCTTC	CASSSGHLSYNEQFF	TRBJ2-1	few	TRBV11-3	NA
TGTGCCAGCAGCTTAGACGCGCAGATGAACACTGAAGCTTTCTTT	CASSLDAQMNTEAFF	TRBJ1-1	many	TRBV7-2	NA
TGCAGTGCTAGAGTTGTACCCCAGGGTGTTAAGTCACCCCTCCACTTT	CSARVVPQGVKSPLHF	TRBJ1-6	NA	TRBV20-1	NA
TGCGCCAGCAGCCCCGGGGGCTTAAATGAGCAGTTCTTC	CASSPGGLNEQFF	TRBJ2-1	few	TRBV4-1	NA
TGTGCCACCAGCAGAGATCGGAGGGAGGAGTACTTC	CATSRDRREEYF	TRBJ2-7	NA	TRBV15	NA
TGTGCCAGCAGTGGACAGGGCGAGTCCTACGAGCAGTACTTC	CASSGQGESYEQYF	TRBJ2-7	few	TRBV7-9	TRBD1
TGTGCCAGCAGCGCATCCGGGACAGGGGGTTTCGAGCAGTACTTC	CASSASGTGGFEQYF	TRBJ2-7	NA	TRBV7-9	TRBD1
TGCGCCAGCAGCCAAGATCTGGCTAGCTACGAGCAGTACTTC	CASSQDLASYEQYF	TRBJ2-7	once	TRBV4-1	NA
TGTGCCAGCAGTACGACCAGCGGGACAGGGGACACTGAAGCTTTCTTT	CASSTTSGTGDTEAFF	TRBJ1-1	NA	TRBV6-2/TRBV6-3	TRBD1
TGTGCCAGCAGCTTTGGACTAGCGGGAGAGTCCGGGACCACCGGGGAGCTGTTTTTT	CASSFGLAGESGTTGELFF	TRBJ2-2	many	TRBV7-2	TRBD2
TGTGCCAGCAGCCCGATCGTGCGACAGGGCGGCTACGAGCAGTACTTC	CASSPIVRQGGYEQYF	TRBJ2-7	NA	TRBV5-6	TRBD1
TGCAGTGCTGGAGCCTCCGCTGAAGCTTTCTTT	CSAGASAEAFF	TRBJ1-1	NA	TRBV20-1	NA
TGTGCCAGCAGCCTCGACAGAAACACTGAAGCTTTCTTT	CASSLDRNTEAFF	TRBJ1-1	many	TRBV7-3	NA
TGTGCCAGCAGTTACTCGGACTCGTTGGATGAAGCTTTCTTT	CASSYSDSLDEAFF	TRBJ1-1	NA	TRBV6-6	NA
TGTGCCACCAGCCCTCGCGGGGTCGGGAGCTCCTACAATGAGCAGTTCTTC	CATSPRGVGSSYNEQFF	TRBJ2-1	few	TRBV15	NA